These 5 T cell receptor beta chains were all obtained from the same sample, sequenced in a study of beta chain features in type 1 diabetes. Every bit of the isolated RNA underwent reverse transcription, so sequencing read expressed TCRB transcripts. Clones were sequenced by immunoSEQ multiplex PCR, and TCRdb holds only the in-frame ones, with some missing. The table records 300,000 to 450,000 clones, over 10% of them present only once. Study findings and constraints: When Type 1 diabetes patients were examined, their TCRB CDR3s proved moderately but significantly shorter in all four CD4+ subsets.

These TCRs' antigens remain unknown. The sample comprised naive CD4+ T cells from blood. The receptors come from a young woman with type 1 diabetes.

The chain carries TRBV5-1 and TRBJ1-1, with unresolved D. Trimming shortened V by 3 bases and J by 2 bases, and 2 bases separated the two germline ends. Looked up from germline, CDR1 is SGHRS and CDR2 is YFSETQ. The length of the CDR3 is 11 residues. This chain's CDR3 is CASSSNTEAFF. Written as DNA, the CDR3 is TGCGCCAGCAGCTCAAACACTGAAGCTTTCTTT.

J is TRBJ2-3 and V is TRBV18; 11 bases agree with TRBD2. The CDR3 has 14 amino acids. Germline CDR1 is KGHSH and CDR2 is LQKENI. Trimming took 1 base from V and 6 from J; bases not matched to a gene: 0. The CDR3 DNA reads as TGTGCCAGCTCACCACGGACTAGCGGGGATACGCAGTATTTT. Translating it yields CASSPRTSGDTQYF.

The chain is built from TRBV4-1 and TRBJ1-2; 8 bases fit TRBD1. The CDR3 covers 15 residues. Trimming took 2 bases from V and 7 from J; bases not matched to a gene: 9. Germline-derived CDR1 and CDR2 are MGHRA and YSYEKL. CDR3 bases: TGCGCCAGCAGCCAACCTGGACAGGGAGTTCTTGGCTACACCTTC. Protein: CASSQPGQGVLGYTF.

The chain carries TRBV29-1 and TRBJ1-1; 7 bases line up with TRBD1. Germline values: CDR1 SQVTM, CDR2 ANQGSEA. The ends lost 5 bases at V and 3 bases at J; junction bases unmatched: 6. The CDR3 has 13 amino acids. The DNA for the CDR3 is TGCAGCGTTCGACAGGGAGGAGACACTGAAGCTTTCTTT. This translates into CSVRQGGDTEAFF. Complete variable domain (other parts from reference TRBV29-1 and TRBJ1-1): SAVISQKPSRDICQRGTSLTIQCQVDSQVTMMFWYRQQPGQSLTLIATANQGSEATYESGFVIDKFPISRPNLTFSTLTVSNMSPEDSSIYLCSVRQGGDTEAFFGQGTRLTVV.

Only a few counts were recorded for this clone. The chain is built from TRBV29-1 and TRBJ1-2; 8 bases map to TRBD1. V lost 5 bases and J lost 4; bases outside the gene matches: 6. CDR3 length: 13 amino acids. Germline CDR1 is SQVTM and CDR2 is ANQGSEA. CDR3 sequence reads: CSVSTGELYGYTF. The CDR3 bases are TGCAGCGTTTCGACAGGGGAACTCTATGGCTACACCTTC.